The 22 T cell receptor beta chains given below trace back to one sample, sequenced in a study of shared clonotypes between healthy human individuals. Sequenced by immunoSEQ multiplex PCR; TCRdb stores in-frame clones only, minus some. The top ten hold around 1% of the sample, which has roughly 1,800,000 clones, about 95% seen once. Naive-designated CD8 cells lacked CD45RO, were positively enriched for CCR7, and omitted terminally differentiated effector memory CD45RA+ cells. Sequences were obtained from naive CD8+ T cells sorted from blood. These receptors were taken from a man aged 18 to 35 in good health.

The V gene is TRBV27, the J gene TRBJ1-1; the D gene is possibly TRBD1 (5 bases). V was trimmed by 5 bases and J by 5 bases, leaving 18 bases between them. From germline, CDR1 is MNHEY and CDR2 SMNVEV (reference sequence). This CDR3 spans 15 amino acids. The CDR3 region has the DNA TGTGCCAGCAGTGCCCAGCCAGGGAAGAGGACTGAAGCTTTCTTT. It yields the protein CASSAQPGKRTEAFF.

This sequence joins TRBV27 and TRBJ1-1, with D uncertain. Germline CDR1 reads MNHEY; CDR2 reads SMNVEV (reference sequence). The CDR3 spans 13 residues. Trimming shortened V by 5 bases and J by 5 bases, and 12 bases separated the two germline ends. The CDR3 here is CASSPASGTEAFF. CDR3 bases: TGTGCCAGCAGTCCAGCTTCGGGGACTGAAGCTTTCTTT.

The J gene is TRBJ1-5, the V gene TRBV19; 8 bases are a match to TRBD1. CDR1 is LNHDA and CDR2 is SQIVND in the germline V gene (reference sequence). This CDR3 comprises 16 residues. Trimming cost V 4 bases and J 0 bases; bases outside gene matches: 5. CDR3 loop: CASSTDREGSNQPQHF. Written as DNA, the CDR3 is TGTGCCAGTAGTACGGACAGGGAGGGTAGCAATCAGCCCCAGCATTTT.

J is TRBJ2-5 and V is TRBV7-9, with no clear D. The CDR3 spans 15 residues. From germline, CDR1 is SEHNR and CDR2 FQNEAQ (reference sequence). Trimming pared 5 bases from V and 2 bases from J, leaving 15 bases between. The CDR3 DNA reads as TGTGCCAGCAGCCTAAGTTTAGGATCGCAAGAGACCCAGTACTTC. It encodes CASSLSLGSQETQYF.

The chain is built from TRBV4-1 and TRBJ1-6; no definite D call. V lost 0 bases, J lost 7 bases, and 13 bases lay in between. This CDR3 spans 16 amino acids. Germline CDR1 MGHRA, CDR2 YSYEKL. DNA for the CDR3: TGCGCCAGCAGCCAAGAGGTAGGCAGCTACAATTCACCCCTCCACTTT. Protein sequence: CASSQEVGSYNSPLHF.

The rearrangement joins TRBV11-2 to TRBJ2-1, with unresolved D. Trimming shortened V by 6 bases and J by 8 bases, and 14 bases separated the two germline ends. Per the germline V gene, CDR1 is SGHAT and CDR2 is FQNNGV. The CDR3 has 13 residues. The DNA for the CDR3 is TGTGCCAGCAGAACGACGATTTATGATGAGCAGTTCTTC. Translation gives CASRTTIYDEQFF.

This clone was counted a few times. The CDR3 protein is CASSLHPYPYTGELFF. CDR3 nucleotides: TGTGCCAGCAGCTTACACCCCTACCCCTACACCGGGGAGCTGTTTTTT. The chain is built from TRBV11-2 and TRBJ2-2; D is unresolved. Trimming left V 2 bases short and J 3 bases short, with 13 bases between. CDR3 length: 16 amino acids. Germline V gene lookup returns CDR1 SGHAT and CDR2 FQNNGV.

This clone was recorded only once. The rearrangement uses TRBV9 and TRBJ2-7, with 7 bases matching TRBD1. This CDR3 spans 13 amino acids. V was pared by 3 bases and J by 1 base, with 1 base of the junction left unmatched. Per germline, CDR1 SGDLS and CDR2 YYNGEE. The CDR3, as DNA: TGTGCCAGCAGCGGGGGACAGTCCTACGAGCAGTACTTC. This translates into CASSGGQSYEQYF.

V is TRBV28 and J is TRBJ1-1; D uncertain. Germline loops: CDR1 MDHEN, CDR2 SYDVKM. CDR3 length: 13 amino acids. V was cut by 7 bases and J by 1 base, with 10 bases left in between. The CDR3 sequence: CASTAGGNTEAFF. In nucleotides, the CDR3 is TGTGCCAGCACGGCCGGCGGGAACACTGAAGCTTTCTTT.

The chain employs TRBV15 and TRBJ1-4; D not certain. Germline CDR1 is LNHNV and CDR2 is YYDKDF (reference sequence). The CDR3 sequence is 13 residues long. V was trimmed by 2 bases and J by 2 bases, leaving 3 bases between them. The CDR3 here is CATSRPTNEKLFF. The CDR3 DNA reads TGTGCCACCAGCAGACCTACTAATGAAAAACTGTTTTTT.

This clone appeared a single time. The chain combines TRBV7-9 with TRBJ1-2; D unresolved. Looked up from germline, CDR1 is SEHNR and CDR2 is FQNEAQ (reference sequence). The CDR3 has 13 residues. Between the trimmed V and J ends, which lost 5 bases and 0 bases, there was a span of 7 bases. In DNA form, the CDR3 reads TGTGCCAGCAGCCCGCCCACTAACTATGGCTACACCTTC. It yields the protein CASSPPTNYGYTF.

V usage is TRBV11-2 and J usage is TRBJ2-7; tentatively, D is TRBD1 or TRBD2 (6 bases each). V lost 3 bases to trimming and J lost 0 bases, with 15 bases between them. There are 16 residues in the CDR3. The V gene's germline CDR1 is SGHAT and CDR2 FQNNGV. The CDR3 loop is CASSFMEGVRSYEQYF. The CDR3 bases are TGTGCCAGCAGCTTTATGGAGGGGGTCCGCTCCTACGAGCAGTACTTC.

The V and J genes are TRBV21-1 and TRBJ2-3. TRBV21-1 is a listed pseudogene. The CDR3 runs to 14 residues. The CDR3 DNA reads TGTGCCAGCAGCAACCGGGCCCCGTTTGTTACGCAGTATTTT. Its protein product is CASSNRAPFVTQYF.

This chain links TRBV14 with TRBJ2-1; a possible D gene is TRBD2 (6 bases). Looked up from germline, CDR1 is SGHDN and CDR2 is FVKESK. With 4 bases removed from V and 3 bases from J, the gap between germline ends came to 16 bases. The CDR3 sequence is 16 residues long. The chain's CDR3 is CASSRLTSQNYNEQFF. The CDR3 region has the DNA TGTGCCAGCAGCCGTCTAACTAGCCAGAACTACAATGAGCAGTTCTTC. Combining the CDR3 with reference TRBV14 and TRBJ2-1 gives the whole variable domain EAGVTQFPSHSVIEKGQTVTLRCDPISGHDNLYWYRRVMGKEIKFLLHFVKESKQDESGMPNNRFLAERTGGTYSTLKVQPAELEDSGVYFCASSRLTSQNYNEQFFGPGTRLTVL.

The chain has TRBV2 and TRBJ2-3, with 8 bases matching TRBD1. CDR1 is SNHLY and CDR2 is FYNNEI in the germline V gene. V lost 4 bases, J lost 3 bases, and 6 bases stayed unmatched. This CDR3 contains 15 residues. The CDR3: CASSGRGLLTDTQYF. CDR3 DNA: TGTGCCAGCAGTGGCAGGGGGCTGTTGACAGATACGCAGTATTTT.

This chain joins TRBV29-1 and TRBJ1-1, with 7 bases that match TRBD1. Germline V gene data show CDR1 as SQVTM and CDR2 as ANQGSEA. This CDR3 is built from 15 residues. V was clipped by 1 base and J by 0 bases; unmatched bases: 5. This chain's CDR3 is CSVEGGGDLNTEAFF. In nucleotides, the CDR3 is TGCAGCGTTGAAGGAGGGGGCGATTTGAACACTGAAGCTTTCTTT.

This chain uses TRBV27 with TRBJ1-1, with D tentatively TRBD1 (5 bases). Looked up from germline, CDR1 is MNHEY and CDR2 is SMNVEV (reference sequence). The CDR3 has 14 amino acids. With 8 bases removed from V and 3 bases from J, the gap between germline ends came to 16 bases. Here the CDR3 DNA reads TGTGCCAGCTCCGAAATGGGGGGGGACACTGAAGCTTTCTTT. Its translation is CASSEMGGDTEAFF.

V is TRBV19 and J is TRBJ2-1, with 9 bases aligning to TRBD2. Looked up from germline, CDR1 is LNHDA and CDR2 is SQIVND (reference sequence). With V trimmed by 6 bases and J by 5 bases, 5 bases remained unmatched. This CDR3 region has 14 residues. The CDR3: CASSDSGSHNEQFF. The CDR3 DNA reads TGTGCCAGTAGCGATAGCGGGAGTCACAATGAGCAGTTCTTC.

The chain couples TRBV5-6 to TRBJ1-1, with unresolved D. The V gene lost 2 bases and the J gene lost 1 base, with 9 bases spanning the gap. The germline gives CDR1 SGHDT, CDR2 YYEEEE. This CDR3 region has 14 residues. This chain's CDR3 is CASSFGFPNTEAFF. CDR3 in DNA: TGTGCCAGCAGCTTTGGGTTCCCGAACACTGAAGCTTTCTTT. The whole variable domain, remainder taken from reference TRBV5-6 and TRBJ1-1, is DAGVTQSPTHLIKTRGQQVTLRCSPKSGHDTVSWYQQALGQGPQFIFQYYEEEERQRGNFPDRFSGHQFPNYSSELNVNALLLGDSALYLCASSFGFPNTEAFFGQGTRLTVV.

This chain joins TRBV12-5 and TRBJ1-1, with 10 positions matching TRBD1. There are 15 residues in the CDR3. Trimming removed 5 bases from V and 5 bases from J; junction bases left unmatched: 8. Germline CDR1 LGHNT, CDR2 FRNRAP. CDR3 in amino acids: CASGPGTGVGTEAFF. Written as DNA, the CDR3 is TGTGCTAGTGGTCCCGGGACAGGGGTCGGAACTGAAGCTTTCTTT.

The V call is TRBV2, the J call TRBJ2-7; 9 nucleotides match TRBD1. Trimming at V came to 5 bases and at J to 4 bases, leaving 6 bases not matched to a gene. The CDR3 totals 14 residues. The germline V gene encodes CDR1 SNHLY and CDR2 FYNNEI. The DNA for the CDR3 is TGTGCCAGCAGTTCTCCGGGACAGGGTTACGAGCAGTACTTC. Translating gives CASSSPGQGYEQYF.

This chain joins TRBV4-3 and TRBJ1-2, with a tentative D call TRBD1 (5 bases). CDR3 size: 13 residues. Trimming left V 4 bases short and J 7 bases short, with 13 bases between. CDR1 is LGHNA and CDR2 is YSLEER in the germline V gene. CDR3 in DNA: TGCGCCAGCAGCCGCGCAGGGATAGTTGGCTACACCTTC. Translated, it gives CASSRAGIVGYTF.